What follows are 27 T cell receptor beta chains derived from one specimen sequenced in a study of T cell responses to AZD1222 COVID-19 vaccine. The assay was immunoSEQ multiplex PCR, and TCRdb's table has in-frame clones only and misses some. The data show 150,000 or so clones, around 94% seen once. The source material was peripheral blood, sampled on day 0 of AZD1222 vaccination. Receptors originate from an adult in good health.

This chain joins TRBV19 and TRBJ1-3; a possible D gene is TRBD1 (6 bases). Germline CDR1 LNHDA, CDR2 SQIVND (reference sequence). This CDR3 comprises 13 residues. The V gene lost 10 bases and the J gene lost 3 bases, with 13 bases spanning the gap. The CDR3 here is CATAGVSGNTIYF. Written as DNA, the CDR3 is TGTGCCACCGCAGGGGTGAGTGGAAACACCATATATTTT.

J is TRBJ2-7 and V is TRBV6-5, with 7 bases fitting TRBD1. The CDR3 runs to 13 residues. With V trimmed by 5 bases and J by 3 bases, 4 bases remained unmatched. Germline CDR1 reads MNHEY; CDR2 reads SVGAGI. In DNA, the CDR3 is TGTGCCAGCAGTAGACAGGGAAGCTACGAGCAGTACTTC. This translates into CASSRQGSYEQYF.

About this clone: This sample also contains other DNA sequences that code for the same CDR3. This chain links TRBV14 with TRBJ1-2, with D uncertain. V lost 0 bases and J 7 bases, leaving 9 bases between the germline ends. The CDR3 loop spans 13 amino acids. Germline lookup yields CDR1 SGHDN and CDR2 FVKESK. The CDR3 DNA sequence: TGTGCCAGCAGCCAAGAAACGGGAGGTGGCTACACCTTC. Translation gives CASSQETGGGYTF.

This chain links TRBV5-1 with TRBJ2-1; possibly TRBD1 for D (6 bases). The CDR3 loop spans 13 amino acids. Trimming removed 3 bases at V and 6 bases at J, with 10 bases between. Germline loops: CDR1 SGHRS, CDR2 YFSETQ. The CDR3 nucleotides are TGCGCCAGCAGCTCCCAGGGGTTCAATGAGCAGTTCTTC. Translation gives CASSSQGFNEQFF.

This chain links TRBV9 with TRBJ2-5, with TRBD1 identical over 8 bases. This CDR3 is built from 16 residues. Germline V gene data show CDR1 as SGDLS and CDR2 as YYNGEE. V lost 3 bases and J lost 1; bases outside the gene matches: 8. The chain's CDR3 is CASSGYTGGGQETQYF. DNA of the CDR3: TGTGCCAGCAGCGGTTACACAGGGGGTGGCCAAGAGACCCAGTACTTC.

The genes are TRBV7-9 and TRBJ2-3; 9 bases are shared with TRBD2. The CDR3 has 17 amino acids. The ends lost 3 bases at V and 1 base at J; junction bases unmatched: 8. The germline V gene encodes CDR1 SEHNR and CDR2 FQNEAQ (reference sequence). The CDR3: CASSFGGGGRGTDTQYF. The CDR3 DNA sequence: TGTGCCAGCAGCTTCGGGGGGGGCGGGAGGGGCACAGATACGCAGTATTTT.

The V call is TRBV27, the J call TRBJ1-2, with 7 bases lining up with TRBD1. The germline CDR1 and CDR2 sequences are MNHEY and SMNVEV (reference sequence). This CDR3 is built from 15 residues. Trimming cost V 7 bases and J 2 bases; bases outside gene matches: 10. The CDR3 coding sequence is TGTGCCAGCACAAGAGGGGGCGCGTTAAACTATGGCTACACCTTC. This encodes CASTRGGALNYGYTF.

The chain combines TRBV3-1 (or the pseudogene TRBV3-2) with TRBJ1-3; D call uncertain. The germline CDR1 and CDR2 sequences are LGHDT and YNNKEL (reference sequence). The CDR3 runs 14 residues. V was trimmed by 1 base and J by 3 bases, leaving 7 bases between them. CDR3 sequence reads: CASSQGRFGNTIYF. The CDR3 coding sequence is TGTGCCAGCAGCCAAGGGAGGTTTGGAAACACCATATATTTT.

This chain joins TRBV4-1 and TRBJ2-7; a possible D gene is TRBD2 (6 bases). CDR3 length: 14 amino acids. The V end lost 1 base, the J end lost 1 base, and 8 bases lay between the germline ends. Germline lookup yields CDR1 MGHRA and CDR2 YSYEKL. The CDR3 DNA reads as TGCGCCAGCAGCCAAGCGCGGGGTTCCTACGAGCAGTACTTC. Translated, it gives CASSQARGSYEQYF.

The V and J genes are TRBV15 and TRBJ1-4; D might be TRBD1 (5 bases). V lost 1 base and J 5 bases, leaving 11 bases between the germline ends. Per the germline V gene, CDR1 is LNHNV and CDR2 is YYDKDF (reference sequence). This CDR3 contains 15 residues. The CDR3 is CATSRVGTDNEKLFF. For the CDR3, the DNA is TGTGCCACCAGCAGAGTGGGGACGGACAATGAAAAACTGTTTTTT.

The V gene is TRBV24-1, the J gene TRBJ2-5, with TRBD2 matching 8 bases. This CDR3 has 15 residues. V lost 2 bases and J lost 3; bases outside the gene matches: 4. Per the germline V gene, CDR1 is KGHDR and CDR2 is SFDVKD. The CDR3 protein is CATSDSTSAEETQYF. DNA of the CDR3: TGTGCCACCAGTGATTCGACTAGCGCCGAAGAGACCCAGTACTTC.

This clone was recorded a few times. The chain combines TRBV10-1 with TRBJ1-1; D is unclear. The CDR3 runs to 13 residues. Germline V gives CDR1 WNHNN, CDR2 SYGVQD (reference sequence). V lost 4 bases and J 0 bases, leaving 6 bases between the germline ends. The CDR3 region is CASSASMNTEAFF. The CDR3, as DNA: TGCGCCAGCAGTGCCTCGATGAACACTGAAGCTTTCTTT.

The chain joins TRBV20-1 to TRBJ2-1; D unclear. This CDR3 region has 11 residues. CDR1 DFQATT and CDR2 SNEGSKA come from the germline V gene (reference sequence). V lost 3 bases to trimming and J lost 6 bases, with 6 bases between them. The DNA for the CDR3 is TGCAGTGCTAGTAGGTCCAATGAGCAGTTCTTC. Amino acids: CSASRSNEQFF.

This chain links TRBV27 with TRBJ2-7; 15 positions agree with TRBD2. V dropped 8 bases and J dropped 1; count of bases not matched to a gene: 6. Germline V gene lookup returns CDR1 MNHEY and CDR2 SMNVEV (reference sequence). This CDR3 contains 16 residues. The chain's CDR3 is CASGGLAGGGSYEQYF. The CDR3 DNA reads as TGTGCCAGCGGGGGACTAGCGGGAGGCGGGTCCTACGAGCAGTACTTC.

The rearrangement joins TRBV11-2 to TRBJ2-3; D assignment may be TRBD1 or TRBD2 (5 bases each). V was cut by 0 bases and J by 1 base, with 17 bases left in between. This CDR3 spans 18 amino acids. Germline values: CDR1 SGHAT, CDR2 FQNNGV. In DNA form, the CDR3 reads TGTGCCAGCAGCTTAGAGGGGGTGACTCTATCGGGCACAGATACGCAGTATTTT. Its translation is CASSLEGVTLSGTDTQYF.

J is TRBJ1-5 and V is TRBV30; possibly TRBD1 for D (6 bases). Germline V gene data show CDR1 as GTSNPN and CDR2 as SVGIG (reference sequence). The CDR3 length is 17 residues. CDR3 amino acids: CVGRPAGEDPRNQPQHF. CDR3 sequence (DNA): TGTGTCGGACGGCCGGCAGGGGAGGATCCGAGGAATCAGCCCCAGCATTTT.

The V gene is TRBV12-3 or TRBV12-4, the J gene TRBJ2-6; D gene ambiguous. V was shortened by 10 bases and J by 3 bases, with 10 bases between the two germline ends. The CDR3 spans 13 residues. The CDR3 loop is CAKALGGANVLTF. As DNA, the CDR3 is TGTGCCAAGGCCCTGGGTGGGGCCAACGTCCTGACTTTC.

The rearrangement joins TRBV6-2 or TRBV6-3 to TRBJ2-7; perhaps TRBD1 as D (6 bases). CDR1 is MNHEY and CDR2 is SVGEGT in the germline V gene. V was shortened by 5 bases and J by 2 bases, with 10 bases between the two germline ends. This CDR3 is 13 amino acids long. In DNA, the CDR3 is TGTGCCAGCAGTATCGGGACAACCTACGAGCAGTACTTC. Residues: CASSIGTTYEQYF.

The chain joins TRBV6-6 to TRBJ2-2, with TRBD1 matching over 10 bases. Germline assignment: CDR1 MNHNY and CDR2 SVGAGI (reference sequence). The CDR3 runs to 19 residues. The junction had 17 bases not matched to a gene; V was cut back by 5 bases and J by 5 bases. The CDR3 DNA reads TGTGCCAGCAGTCCTTTGACAGGGGGCTTCGACGTTCCAACCGGGGAGCTGTTTTTT. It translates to CASSPLTGGFDVPTGELFF.

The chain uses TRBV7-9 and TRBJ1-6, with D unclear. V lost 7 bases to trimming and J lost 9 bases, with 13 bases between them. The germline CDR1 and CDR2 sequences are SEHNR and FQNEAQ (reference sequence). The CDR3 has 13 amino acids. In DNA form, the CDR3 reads TGTGCCAGCACCTCGGTCGGGTCTTCACCCCTCCACTTT. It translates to CASTSVGSSPLHF.

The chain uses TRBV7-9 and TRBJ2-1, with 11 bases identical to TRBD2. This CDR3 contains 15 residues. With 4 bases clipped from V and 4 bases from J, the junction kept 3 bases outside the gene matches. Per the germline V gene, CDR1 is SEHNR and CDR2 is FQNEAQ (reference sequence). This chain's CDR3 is CASSSGLAAYNEQFF. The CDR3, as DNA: TGTGCCAGCAGCTCGGGACTAGCGGCTTACAATGAGCAGTTCTTC.

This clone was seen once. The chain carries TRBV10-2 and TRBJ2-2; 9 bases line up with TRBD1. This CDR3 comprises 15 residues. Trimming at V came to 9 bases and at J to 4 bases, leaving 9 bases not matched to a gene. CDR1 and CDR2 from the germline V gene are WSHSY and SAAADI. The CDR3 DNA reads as TGCGCCAGTATCGGACAGGGGATGCCCACCGGGGAGCTGTTTTTT. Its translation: CASIGQGMPTGELFF.

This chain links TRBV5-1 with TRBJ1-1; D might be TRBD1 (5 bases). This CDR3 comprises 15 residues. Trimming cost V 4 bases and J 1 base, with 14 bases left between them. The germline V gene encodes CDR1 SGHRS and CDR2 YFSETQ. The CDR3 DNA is TGCGCCAGCAGCCTCCCTTCGGGACCGAACACTGAAGCTTTCTTT. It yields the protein CASSLPSGPNTEAFF.

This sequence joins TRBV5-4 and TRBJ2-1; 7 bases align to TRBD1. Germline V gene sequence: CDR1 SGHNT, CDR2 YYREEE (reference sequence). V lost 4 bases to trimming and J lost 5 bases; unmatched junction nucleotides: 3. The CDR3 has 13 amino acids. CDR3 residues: CASSTGQHNEQFF. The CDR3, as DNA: TGTGCCAGCAGCACGGGACAGCACAATGAGCAGTTCTTC.

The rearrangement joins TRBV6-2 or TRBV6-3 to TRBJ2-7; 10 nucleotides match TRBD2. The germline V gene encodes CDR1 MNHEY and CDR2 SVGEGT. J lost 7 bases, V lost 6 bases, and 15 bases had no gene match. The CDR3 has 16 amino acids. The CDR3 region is CASSEGSSGRAREQYF. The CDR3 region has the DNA TGTGCCAGCAGCGAAGGGTCCAGCGGGAGGGCGCGTGAGCAGTACTTC.

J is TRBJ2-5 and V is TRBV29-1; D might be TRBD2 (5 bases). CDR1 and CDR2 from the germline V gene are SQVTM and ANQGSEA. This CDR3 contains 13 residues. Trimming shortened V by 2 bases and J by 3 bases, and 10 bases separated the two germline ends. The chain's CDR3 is CSVERRREETQYF. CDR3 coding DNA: TGCAGCGTTGAAAGGCGGCGGGAAGAGACCCAGTACTTC.

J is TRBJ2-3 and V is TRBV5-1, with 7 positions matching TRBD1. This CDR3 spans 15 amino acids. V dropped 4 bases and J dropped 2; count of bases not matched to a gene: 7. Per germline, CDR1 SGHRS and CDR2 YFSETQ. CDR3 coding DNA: TGCGCCAGCAGCGCAAGACAGGGCTCCACAGATACGCAGTATTTT. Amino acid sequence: CASSARQGSTDTQYF.